The following is a TCR beta chain sequence with its context. Its antigen has not been determined. Within one base of it there is no much larger clone, and no base qualities were kept. This entry is derived from a study of T cell repertoires in cytomegalovirus infection (dated by TCRdb to 2018 to 2020). General notes on the study: Because public TCR beta signatures pointed to carriage of CMV infection together with the matching HLA type, the HLA type of each donor mattered for the analysis.

Reading from cysteine to phenylalanine, the CDR3 counts 13 amino acids. This entry keeps only the CDR3 DNA: 39 bases, framed from base 1. The germline V gene supplies CDR1 KGHDR and CDR2 SFDVKD. The germline ends are 10 bases apart after V is trimmed by 4 bases and J by 5 bases. Here is what the overall study found, with its caveats: The ex vivo response was dominated by HLA-C-restricted CMV-specific TCR beta clonotypes, which also provided the single most frequent clonotype in two of eight donors. Cumulative frequency of public TCR beta family members discriminated carriers of CMV infection plus the relevant HLA type in this cohort and an independent roughly 320-donor cohort.

Sequencing was performed on an Illumina HiSeq 1500. TCRdb trimmed public reads at Q25 via fastp, called clones via MiXCR and kept in-frame beta chains. Each CDR3 protein gets just one entry, which takes the most common genes and DNA from the rows behind it. For this sample there are approximately 500,000 distinct CDR3 sequences; 15% to 20% appear just once. Jointly, the top ten make up roughly a quarter of the sample. Material for sequencing was CD8+ T cells from PBMCs. The chain couples TRBV24-1 to TRBJ1-2, and the D gene may be TRBD1, 5 bases matching. The clonotype was recovered from a human donor in good health (CMV status not recorded). Some clones in this sample may be carry-over from other donors' samples. The sequence in DNA is TGTGCCACCAGTGAAGGGGAGTTGTATGGCTACACCTTC. The encoded protein is CATSEGELYGYTF.